Listed below are T cell receptor beta chains from one sample, sequenced in a study of T-cell reconstitution after alpha-beta-depleted transplantation in children. TCRdb analysed the PCR reads with MiXCR anew, one entry per CDR3 protein. This sample has around 200,000 distinct CDR3 sequences; approximately 6.6% occur once, and the top ten carry 3%. This material consisted of PBMCs from the stem cell graft donor, taken from the stem cell graft. These receptor sequences come from a human donor who donated a stem cell graft to a child with Wiskott-Aldrich syndrome. CDR3s include the opening cysteine and the closing phenylalanine or tryptophan. Fields, in order: clone size, D gene, V gene, J gene, CDR3 protein, CDR3 DNA. The D gene is left open where the match is weak. A clone size is listed for some rows: how often the clone was seen (once, few, many), or a class if it is expanded.

size: -
D: -
V: TRBV12-3/TRBV12-4
J: TRBJ2-5
CDR3: CASSKRIMGLTQETQYF
DNA: TGTGCCAGCAGTAAGAGAATAATGGGACTCACCCAAGAGACCCAGTACTTC

size: many
D: -
V: TRBV5-1
J: TRBJ2-7
CDR3: CASSLAGRGAYEQYF
DNA: TGCGCCAGCAGCTTGGCCGGCAGGGGTGCCTACGAGCAGTACTTC

size: many
D: -
V: TRBV20-1
J: TRBJ2-1
CDR3: CSARRDAGTPPGEQFF
DNA: TGCAGTGCTAGAAGAGATGCCGGGACTCCTCCCGGAGAGCAGTTCTTC

size: many
D: TRBD1
V: TRBV5-1
J: TRBJ1-1
CDR3: CASRRTGVDTEAFF
DNA: TGCGCCAGCCGAAGGACAGGGGTAGACACTGAAGCTTTCTTT

size: many
D: -
V: TRBV6-6
J: TRBJ2-7
CDR3: CASSVGGYEQYF
DNA: TGTGCCAGCAGTGTGGGGGGCTACGAGCAGTACTTC

size: -
D: TRBD1
V: TRBV20-1
J: TRBJ1-2
CDR3: CSARRRQGGSHGYTF
DNA: TGCAGTGCTAGACGAAGACAGGGGGGGTCCCATGGCTACACCTTC

size: many
D: TRBD2
V: TRBV7-9
J: TRBJ2-7
CDR3: CASEGAGEPYEQYF
DNA: TGTGCCAGCGAAGGGGCGGGGGAACCCTACGAGCAGTACTTC

size: many
D: -
V: TRBV7-6
J: TRBJ2-4
CDR3: CASSSGPPNADIQYF
DNA: TGTGCCAGCAGCTCAGGGCCACCTAATGCGGACATTCAGTACTTC

size: many
D: -
V: TRBV9
J: TRBJ1-1
CDR3: CASSVAPARFPEAFF
DNA: TGTGCCAGCAGCGTAGCGCCAGCCAGATTCCCTGAAGCTTTCTTT

size: many
D: TRBD1
V: TRBV29-1
J: TRBJ1-1
CDR3: CSVTQATGAAQAFF
DNA: TGCAGCGTGACCCAAGCCACAGGGGCCGCCCAAGCTTTCTTT

size: many
D: -
V: TRBV5-1
J: TRBJ1-2
CDR3: CASSFSIQGNYGYTF
DNA: TGCGCCAGCAGCTTCTCAATACAGGGCAACTATGGCTACACCTTC

size: few
D: TRBD2
V: TRBV4-2
J: TRBJ2-1
CDR3: CASSQLAGSYNEQFF
DNA: TGTGCCAGCAGCCAACTAGCGGGCTCCTACAATGAGCAGTTCTTC

size: many
D: TRBD1
V: TRBV20-1
J: TRBJ1-2
CDR3: CSARETNRGSYGYTF
DNA: TGCAGTGCTAGAGAGACCAACAGGGGCTCATATGGCTACACCTTC

size: many
D: -
V: TRBV10-3
J: TRBJ1-1
CDR3: CAIRALWGMNTEAFF
DNA: TGTGCCATCAGGGCGTTGTGGGGGATGAACACTGAAGCTTTCTTT

size: many
D: -
V: TRBV12-3/TRBV12-4
J: TRBJ2-3
CDR3: CASSLDRISSTDTQYF
DNA: TGTGCCAGCAGTCTAGACAGAATCTCTAGCACAGATACGCAGTATTTT

size: many
D: -
V: TRBV11-2
J: TRBJ2-5
CDR3: CASSGVGSAHQETQYF
DNA: TGTGCCAGCAGCGGTGTAGGTTCTGCCCACCAAGAGACCCAGTACTTC